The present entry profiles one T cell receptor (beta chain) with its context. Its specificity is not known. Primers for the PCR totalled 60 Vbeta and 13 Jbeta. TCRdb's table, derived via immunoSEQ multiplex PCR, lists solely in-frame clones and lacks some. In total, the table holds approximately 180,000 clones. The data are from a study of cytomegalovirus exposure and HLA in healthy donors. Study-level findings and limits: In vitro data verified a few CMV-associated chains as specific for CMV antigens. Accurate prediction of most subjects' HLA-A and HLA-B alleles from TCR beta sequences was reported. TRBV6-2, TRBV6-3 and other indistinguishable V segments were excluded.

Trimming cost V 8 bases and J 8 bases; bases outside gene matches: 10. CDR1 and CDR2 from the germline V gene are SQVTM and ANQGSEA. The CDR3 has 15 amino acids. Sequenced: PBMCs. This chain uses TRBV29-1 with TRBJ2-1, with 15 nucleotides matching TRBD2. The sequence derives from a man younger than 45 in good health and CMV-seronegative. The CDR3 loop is CSWTSGRALGDEQFF. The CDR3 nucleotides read TGCAGCTGGACTAGCGGGAGGGCCCTCGGCGATGAGCAGTTCTTC.